Shown below are 21 T cell receptor beta chains from a single sample sequenced in a study of T-cell memory formation after mild COVID-19. TCRdb independently ran MiXCR on the 5' RACE reads; one entry per CDR3 protein. The table has about 84,000 distinct CDR3 sequences, about 15% seen once. The specimen sequenced was PBMCs or a T cell subset sorted from them (not recorded which). The origin of the receptors is an adult woman who had mild COVID-19 (a few samples of this study predate the infection). Cell type and time point are not known.

This clonotype occurred a few times. At one end the junction does not follow the germline gene, possibly because of a read error. This rearrangement joins TRBV6-2 or TRBV6-3 to TRBJ2-7; D not certain. Germline loops: CDR1 MNHEY, CDR2 SVGEGT. The CDR3 extends over 16 amino acids. Here the CDR3 reads CASRYYSLMSGYEQYF. CDR3 DNA: TGTGCCAGCAGGTACTATTCATTGATGAGTGGTTACGAGCAGTACTTC.

This clonotype came up many times. The chain is built from TRBV7-8 and TRBJ2-1; D is uncertain. Trimming pared 1 base from V and 6 bases from J, leaving 7 bases between. Germline CDR1 SGHVS, CDR2 FQNEAQ. CDR3 length: 13 amino acids. The CDR3 is CASSLGDLNEQFF. The CDR3 DNA reads TGTGCCAGCAGCTTAGGAGACCTCAATGAGCAGTTCTTC.

The chain links TRBV12-3 or TRBV12-4 to TRBJ1-3; D might be TRBD1 (5 bases). The CDR3 runs to 18 residues. Trimming shortened V by 6 bases and J by 0 bases, and 21 bases separated the two germline ends. This chain's CDR3 is CASRTEGGQVVSGNTIYF. CDR3 in DNA: TGTGCCAGCAGGACAGAGGGCGGGCAGGTCGTCTCTGGAAACACCATATATTTT.

This clonotype turned up a few times. V and J are TRBV19 and TRBJ2-5; TRBD1 might be the D (6 bases). Between the trimmed V and J ends, which lost 5 bases and 5 bases, there was a span of 18 bases. The CDR3 covers 15 residues. Germline-derived CDR1 and CDR2 are LNHDA and SQIVND (reference sequence). The CDR3 region has the DNA TGTGCCAGTAGTCTCACCAGGGGCTTCGGGGAGACCCAGTACTTC. This codes for CASSLTRGFGETQYF.

The chain employs TRBV11-2 and TRBJ2-1; 13 positions match TRBD2. Germline CDR1 SGHAT, CDR2 FQNNGV. The CDR3 covers 15 residues. The V segment lost 4 bases and the J segment 7 bases; nucleotides outside the gene matches: 4. The CDR3 loop reads CASSSLAGGPNEQFF. The CDR3 coding sequence is TGTGCCAGCAGCTCACTAGCGGGAGGGCCGAATGAGCAGTTCTTC.

This chain uses TRBV12-3 or TRBV12-4 with TRBJ2-1; TRBD2 agrees at 8 bases. This CDR3 region has 15 residues. V shed 2 bases and J 7 bases; nucleotides not matched to a gene: 7. Here the CDR3 reads CASSLRREGVNEQFF. CDR3 bases: TGTGCCAGCAGTTTAAGACGGGAGGGCGTAAATGAGCAGTTCTTC.

A few counts support this clonotype. This chain joins TRBV7-9 and TRBJ2-1, with D tentatively TRBD1 or TRBD2 (7 bases each). Germline assignment: CDR1 SEHNR and CDR2 FQNEAQ (reference sequence). The CDR3 contains 14 residues. With 5 bases removed from V and 5 bases from J, the gap between germline ends came to 13 bases. The CDR3, as DNA: TGTGCCAGCAGCCCCCCAGGGGGGGACAATGAGCAGTTCTTC. Protein sequence: CASSPPGGDNEQFF.

The CDR3 loop reads CASSPGQANTEAFF. CDR3 sequence (DNA): TGTGCCAGCAGTCCGGGACAGGCGAACACTGAAGCTTTCTTT. This sequence joins TRBV27 and TRBJ1-1; 8 nucleotides line up with TRBD1. This CDR3 is 14 amino acids long. Germline lookup yields CDR1 MNHEY and CDR2 SMNVEV (reference sequence). The J segment lost 1 base and the V segment lost 5 bases, leaving 3 bases of the junction unmatched.

In this sample, this clonotype turned up a few times. The chain carries TRBV7-9 and TRBJ2-7, with 8 bases matching TRBD1. This CDR3 has 16 amino acids. The V segment lost 5 bases and the J segment 5 bases; nucleotides outside the gene matches: 14. Germline values: CDR1 SEHNR, CDR2 FQNEAQ (reference sequence). In DNA form, the CDR3 reads TGTGCCAGCAGCCTGTCGGAGTACAGGGGGACCAACGAGCAGTACTTC. It translates to CASSLSEYRGTNEQYF.

The chain uses TRBV27 and TRBJ1-6, with D tentatively TRBD1 (5 bases). This CDR3 contains 17 residues. CDR1 is MNHEY and CDR2 is SMNVEV in the germline V gene (reference sequence). Trimming removed 5 bases from V and 9 bases from J, with 23 bases in between. CDR3 coding DNA: TGTGCCAGCAGTCCGGACCCGGGACCGCCTGAGGGTTCACCCCTCCACTTT. Its translation: CASSPDPGPPEGSPLHF.

The chain is built from TRBV7-6 and TRBJ2-3; 8 positions match TRBD2. CDR1 is SGHVS and CDR2 is FNYEAQ in the germline V gene. The CDR3 has 17 amino acids. Trimming removed 1 base from V and 0 bases from J; junction bases left unmatched: 6. CDR3 residues: CASSLVAGTVSTDTQYF. CDR3 coding DNA: TGTGCCAGCAGCTTAGTAGCGGGGACCGTGAGCACAGATACGCAGTATTTT.

The V call is TRBV5-6, the J call TRBJ1-4, with D unresolved. Germline lookup yields CDR1 SGHDT and CDR2 YYEEEE. V shed 1 base and J shed 2 bases, with 6 bases lying between them. The CDR3 is 14 amino acids. The CDR3 loop reads CASSLLGTNEKLFF. CDR3 DNA sequence: TGTGCCAGCAGCTTGCTTGGCACTAATGAAAAACTGTTTTTT.

V usage is TRBV7-6 and J usage is TRBJ2-5; D may be TRBD2 (6 bases). V was shortened by 0 bases and J by 2 bases, with 16 bases between the two germline ends. The germline gives CDR1 SGHVS, CDR2 FNYEAQ. CDR3 length equals 17 residues. CDR3 sequence reads: CASSLASMRSGQETQYF. The DNA of the CDR3 is TGTGCCAGCAGCTTAGCGAGTATGCGGAGCGGGCAAGAGACCCAGTACTTC.

This clonotype was counted between two and nine times. The rearrangement links TRBV10-2 to TRBJ2-7; 12 positions match TRBD2. V was clipped by 4 bases and J by 0 bases; unmatched bases: 10. The germline gives CDR1 WSHSY, CDR2 SAAADI. The length of the CDR3 is 18 residues. Here the CDR3 reads CASSALGLAGMSSYEQYF. The CDR3 DNA sequence: TGCGCCAGCAGTGCCCTAGGACTAGCGGGGATGAGCTCCTACGAGCAGTACTTC.

The chain has TRBV9 and TRBJ2-7; 9 bases line up with TRBD1. The V segment lost 3 bases and the J segment 3 bases; nucleotides outside the gene matches: 10. The CDR3 spans 16 residues. The germline V gene encodes CDR1 SGDLS and CDR2 YYNGEE. CDR3: CASSAEAGTGIYEQYF. CDR3 nucleotide sequence: TGTGCCAGCAGCGCCGAAGCAGGGACAGGGATCTACGAGCAGTACTTC.

The chain recombines TRBV4-1 with TRBJ1-2; 8 bases match TRBD1. V shed 4 bases and J 0 bases; nucleotides not matched to a gene: 4. This CDR3 is 15 amino acids long. Germline lookup yields CDR1 MGHRA and CDR2 YSYEKL. Here the CDR3 reads CASSPGQASNYGYTF. CDR3 nucleotides: TGCGCCAGCAGCCCGGGACAGGCCTCTAACTATGGCTACACCTTC.

The CDR3 loop is CASKDPGLNYGYTF. In nucleotides, the CDR3 is TGTGCCAGCAAGGACCCGGGACTCAACTATGGCTACACCTTC. V usage is TRBV5-6 and J usage is TRBJ1-2; tentatively, D is TRBD1 (5 bases). V lost 6 bases and J 2 bases, leaving 14 bases between the germline ends. The length of the CDR3 is 14 residues. Germline loops: CDR1 SGHDT, CDR2 YYEEEE. Based on the CDR3 plus reference TRBV5-6 and TRBJ1-2, the full variable domain is DAGVTQSPTHLIKTRGQQVTLRCSPKSGHDTVSWYQQALGQGPQFIFQYYEEEERQRGNFPDRFSGHQFPNYSSELNVNALLLGDSALYLCASKDPGLNYGYTFGSGTRLTVV.

The chain links TRBV6-5 to TRBJ1-2; no clear D gene. Trimming took off 3 bases at V and 5 bases at J, with 7 bases between the two ends. CDR1 is MNHEY and CDR2 is SVGAGI in the germline V gene. This CDR3 region has 12 residues. For the CDR3, the DNA is TGTGCCAGCAGTTATGACCATTATGGCTACACCTTC. Its protein is CASSYDHYGYTF.

This chain connects TRBV6-1 to TRBJ1-6; D unresolved. V lost 6 bases to trimming and J lost 14 bases, with 20 bases between them. In germline, CDR1 is MNHNS, CDR2 SASEGT. The CDR3 consists of 14 residues. The CDR3 DNA reads as TGTGCCAGCAGGACGACTGGACCCGATCGGGCCCTCCACTTT. The encoded protein is CASRTTGPDRALHF.

This clonotype has just a few counts. In DNA form, the CDR3 reads TGTGCCAGCAGCTTACTAGCGGGGGGGAAAGAGACCCAGTACTTC. Amino acids: CASSLLAGGKETQYF. This rearrangement joins TRBV7-3 to TRBJ2-5, with TRBD2 matching over 12 bases. With V trimmed by 2 bases and J by 3 bases, 1 base remained unmatched. CDR1 and CDR2 (germline): SGHTA, FQGTGA. The CDR3 has 15 residues.

This clonotype turned up a few times. The rearrangement joins TRBV11-3 to TRBJ2-2, with 10 bases identical to TRBD2. V trimming: 5 bases; J trimming: 1 base; junction bases outside the gene matches: 7. The CDR3 has 17 amino acids. Per the germline V gene, CDR1 is SGHNT and CDR2 is YENEEA. CDR3 sequence reads: CASSNSGREWNTGELFF. DNA for the CDR3: TGTGCCAGCAGCAACAGCGGGAGGGAGTGGAACACCGGGGAGCTGTTTTTT. The variable domain in full, completed from reference TRBV11-3 and TRBJ2-2, reads EAGVVQSPRYKIIEKKQPVAFWCNPISGHNTLYWYLQNLGQGPELLIRYENEEAVDDSQLPKDRFSAERLKGVDSTLKIQPAELGDSAVYLCASSNSGREWNTGELFFGEGSRLTVL.